One and the same sample provided the 20 T cell receptor beta chains below, sequenced in a study of T-cell reconstitution after alpha-beta-depleted transplantation in children. Using unique molecular identifiers, the investigators prepared the TCRbeta library. In TCRdb, the PCR reads were re-called with MiXCR into one record per CDR3 protein. In the table there are about 260,000 distinct CDR3 sequences, around 8% of which are singletons. Sequenced material: PBMCs, mostly from graft donor cells, taken 180 days after TCRalphabeta/CD19-depleted stem cell transplant. The receptors were gathered from a male patient between 5 and 17 years old who had a stem cell transplant for acute lymphoblastic leukemia, so the T cells may come from the graft donor.

This clonotype appeared many times. The chain links TRBV27 to TRBJ2-3; D remains ambiguous. The V and J ends lost 4 bases and 5 bases respectively, with 10 bases between them. The germline V gene encodes CDR1 MNHEY and CDR2 SMNVEV (reference sequence). The CDR3 runs 13 residues. This CDR3 is CASSYPNRDTQYF. CDR3 in DNA: TGTGCCAGCAGTTATCCAAATAGAGATACGCAGTATTTT.

In the case of this clonotype: A read error may be the cause here, since a much bigger clone is one base away. The genes are TRBV5-1 and TRBJ2-1; 9 nucleotides line up with TRBD1. CDR1 is SGHRS and CDR2 is YFSETQ in the germline V gene. CDR3 length equals 15 residues. Trimming removed 6 bases from V and 6 bases from J; junction bases left unmatched: 10. DNA for the CDR3: TGCGCCAGCACCCCCGGGACAGGGATGCTCAATGAGCAGTTCTTC. This encodes CASTPGTGMLNEQFF. Drawing the rest from reference TRBV5-1 and TRBJ2-1, the complete variable domain is KAGVTQTPRYLIKTRGQQVTLSCSPISGHRSVSWYQQTPGQGLQFLFEYFSETQRNKGNFPGRFSGRQFSNSRSEMNVSTLELGDSALYLCASTPGTGMLNEQFFGPGTRLTVL.

This clonotype has ten or more counts. This chain joins TRBV29-1 and TRBJ2-7, with 10 bases aligning to TRBD1. Germline CDR1 reads SQVTM; CDR2 reads ANQGSEA. Trimming at V came to 5 bases and at J to 6 bases, leaving 4 bases not matched to a gene. This CDR3 spans 12 amino acids. The CDR3 spells CSVTDRGREQYF. Here the CDR3 DNA reads TGCAGCGTTACCGACAGGGGGCGCGAGCAGTACTTC.

This clonotype was picked up many times. The CDR3, as DNA: TGTGCCAGCACCTGGACAGGGAGGACTGAAGCTTTCTTT. It codes for CASTWTGRTEAFF. The V and J genes are TRBV28 and TRBJ1-1, with 8 bases matching TRBD1. Trimming removed 7 bases from V and 5 bases from J; junction bases left unmatched: 6. Germline-derived CDR1 and CDR2 are MDHEN and SYDVKM. The CDR3 loop spans 13 amino acids.

This clonotype occurred many times. The chain links TRBV10-1 to TRBJ1-1; the match to TRBD1 covers 10 bases. From germline, CDR1 is WNHNN and CDR2 SYGVQD (reference sequence). V gave up 4 bases and J gave up 4 bases; unmatched junction bases: 3. The CDR3 spans 14 residues. The CDR3 loop reads CASSGTGGGTEAFF. For the CDR3, the DNA is TGCGCCAGCAGTGGGACAGGGGGAGGCACTGAAGCTTTCTTT.

This clonotype was detected many times. V gene TRBV3-1 combines with J gene TRBJ2-3; D is uncertain. Deletions cut 3 bases from V and 6 bases from J, with 19 bases between. CDR3 length: 16 residues. Germline CDR1 is LGHDT and CDR2 is YNNKEL (reference sequence). CDR3: CASSQARPGRPDTQYF. In DNA form, the CDR3 reads TGTGCCAGCAGCCAGGCTAGACCCGGGCGTCCGGATACGCAGTATTTT.

This clonotype was seen a handful of times. The chain combines TRBV7-9 with TRBJ2-3; the match to TRBD1 covers 9 bases. The CDR3 is 15 residues long. From germline, CDR1 is SEHNR and CDR2 FQNEAQ (reference sequence). V trimming: 5 bases; J trimming: 6 bases; junction bases outside the gene matches: 9. The CDR3 nucleotides are TGTGCCAGCAGCACACGGGACAGGGCTACTGATACGCAGTATTTT. Amino acid sequence: CASSTRDRATDTQYF.

This clonotype showed up many times. This sequence joins TRBV12-3 or TRBV12-4 and TRBJ2-1; no clear D gene. Trimming pared 2 bases from V and 9 bases from J, leaving 11 bases between. This CDR3 is 13 amino acids long. CDR3 in amino acids: CASSLLDLGEQFF. The CDR3 coding sequence is TGTGCCAGCAGTTTACTAGACCTGGGTGAGCAGTTCTTC.

This clonotype has only a few counts. The chain uses TRBV10-1 and TRBJ2-1; tentatively, D is TRBD2 (7 bases). This CDR3 comprises 14 residues. Trimming left V 6 bases short and J 7 bases short, with 16 bases between. Per germline, CDR1 WNHNN and CDR2 SYGVQD (reference sequence). CDR3 coding DNA: TGCGCCAGCAGCGGGGGCGGGAGTAATAATGAGCAGTTCTTC. This codes for CASSGGGSNNEQFF.

The table lists this clonotype with many counts. This chain connects TRBV5-1 to TRBJ2-5; 8 positions agree with TRBD1. Germline V gene lookup returns CDR1 SGHRS and CDR2 YFSETQ. Trimming took 4 bases from V and 3 from J; bases not matched to a gene: 11. The CDR3 totals 16 residues. The CDR3 spells CASSVSPGGGEETQYF. The DNA of the CDR3 is TGCGCCAGCAGCGTCTCCCCAGGGGGCGGAGAAGAGACCCAGTACTTC. Drawing the rest from reference TRBV5-1 and TRBJ2-5, the complete variable domain is KAGVTQTPRYLIKTRGQQVTLSCSPISGHRSVSWYQQTPGQGLQFLFEYFSETQRNKGNFPGRFSGRQFSNSRSEMNVSTLELGDSALYLCASSVSPGGGEETQYFGPGTRLLVL.

This clonotype came up many times. The chain carries TRBV5-1 and TRBJ2-3; D remains unclear. The CDR3 runs to 13 residues. Germline CDR1 and CDR2: SGHRS and YFSETQ. V lost 3 bases and J 6 bases, leaving 11 bases between the germline ends. CDR3 DNA: TGCGCCAGCAGCTCAAGAATTGAGGATACGCAGTATTTT. It translates to CASSSRIEDTQYF.

In its sample, this clonotype was seen many times. V usage is TRBV18 and J usage is TRBJ2-7; D unresolved. This CDR3 has 12 residues. CDR1 is KGHSH and CDR2 is LQKENI in the germline V gene. Trimming took 8 bases from V and 4 from J, leaving 12 bases between them. The CDR3 spells CASSPTSYEQYF. As DNA, the CDR3 is TGTGCCAGCAGCCCCACATCTTACGAGCAGTACTTC.

This clonotype was seen a few times. The rearrangement links TRBV12-3 or TRBV12-4 to TRBJ2-7, with D possibly TRBD1 on 5 matching bases. The CDR3 runs 12 residues. Deletions cut 1 base from V and 9 bases from J, with 10 bases between. CDR3 region: CASSLGQNGQYF. CDR3 in DNA: TGTGCCAGCAGTTTAGGACAGAACGGGCAGTACTTC.

The count of this clonotype is one. Just one base apart from a much larger clone, this may be a read error. CDR3 sequence reads: CSARAGYERYF. Here the CDR3 DNA reads TGCAGTGCTAGGGCAGGGTACGAGCGGTACTTC. The chain employs TRBV20-1 and TRBJ2-7, with D possibly TRBD1 on 5 matching bases. Germline V gene data show CDR1 as DFQATT and CDR2 as SNEGSKA (reference sequence). The CDR3 totals 11 residues.

This clonotype was recorded at least ten times. This rearrangement joins TRBV28 to TRBJ2-7; D unresolved. Trimming took off 2 bases at V and 2 bases at J, with 7 bases between the two ends. The CDR3 runs to 13 residues. Germline V lookup: CDR1 MDHEN, CDR2 SYDVKM. The DNA for the CDR3 is TGTGCCAGCAGTTTAGCAGTAACCTACGAGCAGTACTTC. This codes for CASSLAVTYEQYF.

The rearrangement links TRBV20-1 to TRBJ2-7; possibly TRBD1 for D (6 bases). This CDR3 region has 15 residues. V was clipped by 4 bases and J by 1 base, with 17 bases between them. CDR1 and CDR2 from the germline V gene are DFQATT and SNEGSKA (reference sequence). The CDR3 here is CSANPTGFISYEQYF. The CDR3 bases are TGCAGTGCTAACCCCACAGGGTTCATATCCTACGAGCAGTACTTC.

In its sample, this clonotype was seen many times. The chain employs TRBV20-1 and TRBJ2-7, with D possibly TRBD2 on 5 matching bases. Trimming left V 6 bases short and J 6 bases short, with 15 bases between. The germline V gene has CDR1 DFQATT and CDR2 SNEGSKA (reference sequence). The CDR3 spans 12 residues. The CDR3 region has the DNA TGCAGTGCGAATCGGGATTTCGGCGAGCAGTACTTC. It yields the protein CSANRDFGEQYF.

This clonotype appeared many times. The CDR3 DNA reads as TGTGCCAGCAGTCCCTCGACTAGCGGCTCGTACGAGCAGTACTTC. It codes for CASSPSTSGSYEQYF. This rearrangement joins TRBV28 to TRBJ2-7; TRBD2 matches at 9 bases. V lost 5 bases and J lost 4; bases outside the gene matches: 9. This CDR3 comprises 15 residues. CDR1 MDHEN and CDR2 SYDVKM come from the germline V gene.

J is TRBJ2-2 and V is TRBV20-1, with D maybe TRBD1 (6 bases). V was shortened by 0 bases and J by 5 bases, with 10 bases between the two germline ends. The CDR3 length is 14 residues. Per germline, CDR1 DFQATT and CDR2 SNEGSKA (reference sequence). CDR3 nucleotides: TGCAGTGCTAGAGATCCAACAGGGACCGGGGAGCTGTTTTTT. It codes for CSARDPTGTGELFF.

Concerning this clonotype: A much larger clone lies one base from this, so it may be a read error. The V and J genes are TRBV29-1 and TRBJ1-4; possibly TRBD1 for D (5 bases). Germline V gene data show CDR1 as SQVTM and CDR2 as ANQGSEA. The CDR3 covers 13 residues. Between the trimmed V and J ends, which lost 6 bases and 10 bases, there was a span of 18 bases. The DNA for the CDR3 is TGCAGCGTCCGAAGAGGGAATGGGGGAAAACTGTTTTTT. Translating it yields CSVRRGNGGKLFF.